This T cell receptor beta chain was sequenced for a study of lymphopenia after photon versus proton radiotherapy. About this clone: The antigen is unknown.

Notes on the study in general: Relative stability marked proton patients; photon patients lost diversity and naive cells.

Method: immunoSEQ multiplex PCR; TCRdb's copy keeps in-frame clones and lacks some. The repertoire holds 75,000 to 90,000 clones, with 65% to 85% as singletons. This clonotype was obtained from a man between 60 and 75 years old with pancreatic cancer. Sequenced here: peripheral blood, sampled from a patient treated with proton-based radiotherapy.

Written as DNA, the CDR3 is TGTGCCAGCAGCTTAGTACCGGGACAGGGACAAAACATTCAGTACTTC. This encodes CASSLVPGQGQNIQYF. The genes are TRBV7-2 and TRBJ2-4, with 9 bases matching TRBD1. The CDR3 totals 16 residues. Trimming removed 1 base from V and 5 bases from J; junction bases left unmatched: 6. CDR1 is SGHTA and CDR2 is FQGNSA in the germline V gene.